This T cell receptor beta chain was captured in a study of blood T cell repertoires in COVID-19. Across the whole study: Sources were T cells, B-cell-depleted T cells, or PBMCs; the material itself was cDNA or gDNA.

Original processing methods: The assay estimated nucleated cells by amplifying reference gene primers. The assay was immunoSEQ multiplex PCR, and TCRdb's table has in-frame clones only and misses some. The DNA gave D and trimming, while V, J and clone size come from that table. The data hold approximately 140,000 clones, with approximately 86% observed a single time. This clone was picked up a small number of times. This CDR3 spans 14 amino acids. Looked up from germline, CDR1 is SNHLY and CDR2 is FYNNEI. V was trimmed by 8 bases and J by 4 bases, leaving 17 bases between them. The source material was PBMCs or T cells enriched from blood (not recorded which). The rearrangement uses TRBV2 and TRBJ1-2; D uncertain. This TCR was sampled from a woman between 45 and 60 years old who had recovered from COVID-19. The CDR3 loop is CASPMPGRFYGYTF. CDR3 DNA sequence: TGTGCCAGCCCTATGCCCGGCAGGTTCTATGGCTACACCTTC.